A selection of T cell receptor beta chains follows, all from one sample in a study of graft-versus-host responses after intestinal transplantation. TCRdb's copy holds only in-frame clones and misses some; the assay was immunoSEQ multiplex PCR. The table shows 55,000 to 80,000 clones, with 90% occurring only once. No antigen is known for these receptors. The sample in question was unstimulated CD8+ T cells sorted from spleen or lymph node cells, obtained before transplant. Every receptor here comes from a human donor who was the organ donor for an intestinal transplant. Both conserved end residues are part of each CDR3. A D gene is named only where the DNA matches it firmly. A clone size is listed for some rows: how often the clone was seen (once, few, many), or a class if it is expanded.

len | abundance | j_gene | v_gene | d_gene | CDR3aa | CDR3nt
17 | few | TRBJ1-3 | TRBV5-6 | - | CASSLSYTSGWGNTIYF | TGTGCCAGCAGCTTAAGCTATACATCCGGGTGGGGAAACACCATATATTTT
15 | - | TRBJ2-1 | TRBV7-9 | - | CASSSAIGTYNEQFF | TGTGCCAGCAGCTCGGCCATCGGGACCTACAATGAGCAGTTCTTC
17 | - | TRBJ2-1 | TRBV7-9 | TRBD2 | CASSLGTSGSSYNEQFF | TGTGCCAGCAGCTTAGGGACTAGCGGGAGCTCCTACAATGAGCAGTTCTTC
12 | once | TRBJ2-7 | TRBV19 | - | CASSASSYEQYF | TGTGCCAGTAGTGCTAGCTCCTACGAGCAGTACTTC
17 | - | TRBJ2-1 | TRBV19 | TRBD2 | CASSSLSGIPSYNEQFF | TGTGCCAGTTCTAGCCTTAGCGGGATTCCCTCCTACAATGAGCAGTTCTTC
16 | once | TRBJ2-1 | TRBV6-6 | - | CASSYSTLSSYNEQFF | TGTGCCAGCAGTTACTCGACTCTCAGCTCCTACAATGAGCAGTTCTTC
15 | - | TRBJ1-5 | TRBV19 | - | CASSIKGVSNQPQHF | TGTGCCAGTAGTATAAAGGGAGTGAGCAATCAGCCCCAGCATTTT
15 | - | TRBJ2-3 | TRBV5-6 | - | CASSTGTTSTDTQYF | TGTGCCAGCAGCACCGGGACAACTAGCACAGATACGCAGTATTTT
15 | - | TRBJ2-3 | TRBV7-8 | TRBD2 | CASSPLAGSTDTQYF | TGTGCCAGCAGCCCCTTAGCGGGAAGCACAGATACGCAGTATTTT
13 | once | TRBJ1-2 | TRBV5-1 | TRBD1 | CASSLIGGVGYTF | TGCGCCAGCAGCTTGATAGGGGGCGTGGGCTACACCTTC
16 | - | TRBJ2-1 | TRBV10-3 | TRBD2 | CAISGPAGAPYNEQFF | TGTGCCATCAGTGGCCCAGCGGGAGCTCCATACAATGAGCAGTTCTTC
14 | - | TRBJ2-7 | TRBV28 | - | CASSPWGEGYEQYF | TGTGCCAGCAGCCCCTGGGGAGAGGGTTACGAGCAGTACTTC
18 | - | TRBJ1-5 | TRBV28 | TRBD1 | CASSLLGQGLYSNQPQHF | TGTGCCAGCAGTTTGTTGGGACAGGGATTATATAGCAATCAGCCCCAGCATTTT
14 | - | TRBJ2-3 | TRBV27 | TRBD1 | CASSPDPGQVTQYF | TGTGCCAGCAGTCCGGACCCGGGACAGGTTACGCAGTATTTT
13 | - | TRBJ1-1 | TRBV15 | - | CATSSTGSTEAFF | TGTGCCACCAGCAGTACAGGGTCAACTGAAGCTTTCTTT
11 | - | TRBJ2-3 | TRBV5-1 | - | CASGLTDTQYF | TGCGCCAGCGGCCTCACAGATACGCAGTATTTT
18 | - | TRBJ2-1 | TRBV19 | TRBD2 | CASSIDLLAGVLYNEQFF | TGTGCCAGTAGTATAGATCTTTTGGCGGGAGTTCTCTACAATGAGCAGTTCTTC
15 | - | TRBJ2-5 | TRBV14 | TRBD2 | CASSPRTSGSGTQYF | TGTGCCAGCAGCCCGCGGACTAGCGGGAGTGGGACCCAGTACTTC
13 | - | TRBJ2-7 | TRBV4-2 | - | CASSQDYRDEQYF | TGTGCCAGCAGCCAAGATTACAGGGACGAGCAGTACTTC
13 | - | TRBJ1-2 | TRBV13 | - | CASSLRGPLGYTF | TGTGCCAGCAGCTTAAGGGGTCCATTAGGCTACACCTTC
17 | - | TRBJ2-3 | TRBV27 | TRBD1 | CASSLRGTGSGTDTQYF | TGTGCCAGCAGTTTGCGAGGGACAGGGTCCGGCACAGATACGCAGTATTTT
15 | - | TRBJ2-7 | TRBV19 | TRBD1 | CASSIGTGGYVEQYF | TGTGCCAGTAGTATAGGAACAGGGGGTTATGTCGAGCAGTACTTC
15 | - | TRBJ2-7 | TRBV6-5 | TRBD1 | CASKNRGLDSYEQYF | TGTGCCAGCAAAAACAGGGGGCTGGACTCCTACGAGCAGTACTTC
14 | - | TRBJ2-5 | TRBV27 | - | CASSPRGQEETQYF | TGTGCCAGCAGTCCCAGGGGTCAGGAAGAGACCCAGTACTTC
16 | - | TRBJ1-1 | TRBV7-8 | TRBD1 | CASSPLRTGENTEAFF | TGTGCCAGCAGCCCCCTTAGGACAGGGGAGAACACTGAAGCTTTCTTT
16 | - | TRBJ1-3 | TRBV10-3 | - | CAISEATGAAGNTIYF | TGTGCCATCAGTGAGGCGACAGGCGCCGCTGGGAACACCATATATTTT
13 | - | TRBJ2-1 | TRBV30 | - | CAWSVVWEDEQFF | TGTGCCTGGAGTGTCGTGTGGGAGGATGAGCAGTTCTTC
13 | - | TRBJ1-4 | TRBV5-4 | TRBD1 | CASSLGGGEKLFF | TGTGCCAGCAGCTTGGGAGGGGGCGAAAAACTGTTTTTT